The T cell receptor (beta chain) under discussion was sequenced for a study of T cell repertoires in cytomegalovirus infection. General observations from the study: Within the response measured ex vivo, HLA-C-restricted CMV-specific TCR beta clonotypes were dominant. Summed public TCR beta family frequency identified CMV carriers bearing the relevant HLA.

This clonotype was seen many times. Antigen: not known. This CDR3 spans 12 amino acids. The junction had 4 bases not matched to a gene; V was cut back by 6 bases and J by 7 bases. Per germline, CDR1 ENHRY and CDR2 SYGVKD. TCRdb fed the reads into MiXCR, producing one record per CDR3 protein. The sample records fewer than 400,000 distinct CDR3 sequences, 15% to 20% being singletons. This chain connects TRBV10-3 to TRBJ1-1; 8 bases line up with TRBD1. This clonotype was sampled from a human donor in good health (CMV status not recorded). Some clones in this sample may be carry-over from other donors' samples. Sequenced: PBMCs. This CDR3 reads CAISDGTGEAFF. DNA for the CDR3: TGTGCCATCAGCGATGGGACAGGTGAAGCTTTCTTT.